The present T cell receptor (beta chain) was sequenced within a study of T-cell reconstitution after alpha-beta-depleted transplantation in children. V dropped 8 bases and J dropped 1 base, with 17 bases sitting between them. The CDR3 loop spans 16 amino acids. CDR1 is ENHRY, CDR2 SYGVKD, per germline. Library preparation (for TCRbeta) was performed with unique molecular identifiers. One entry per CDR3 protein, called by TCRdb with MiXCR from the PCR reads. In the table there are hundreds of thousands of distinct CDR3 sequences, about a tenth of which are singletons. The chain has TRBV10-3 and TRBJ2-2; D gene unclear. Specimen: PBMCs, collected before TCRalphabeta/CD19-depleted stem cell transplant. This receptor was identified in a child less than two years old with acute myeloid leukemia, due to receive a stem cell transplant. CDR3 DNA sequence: TGTGCCATCGGCTCTGGGCCGACGGTGAACACCGGGGAGCTGTTTTTT. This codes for CAIGSGPTVNTGELFF.